This TCR beta chain was identified during a study of shared clonotypes between healthy human individuals. CDR1 and CDR2 (germline): SGHRS, YFSETQ. Unmatched junction bases numbered 7, after V lost 4 bases and J lost 2 bases. CDR3 length: 15 residues. Clones were sequenced by immunoSEQ multiplex PCR, and TCRdb holds only the in-frame ones, with some missing. Of about 2.3 million clones listed, under 95% are singletons. The sequence derives from a man younger than 30 in good health. Some clones in this sample may be carry-over from other donors' samples. This chain connects TRBV5-1 to TRBJ2-7; TRBD2 matches 9 bases. The material sequenced was naive CD4+ T cells from PBMCs. Subset: CD45RA+ positively selected. Here the CDR3 reads CASSPLAGNPYEQYF. The CDR3 region has the DNA TGCGCCAGCAGCCCTCTAGCGGGAAACCCCTACGAGCAGTACTTC. Together with reference TRBV5-1 and TRBJ2-7, the CDR3 gives the full variable domain: KAGVTQTPRYLIKTRGQQVTLSCSPISGHRSVSWYQQTPGQGLQFLFEYFSETQRNKGNFPGRFSGRQFSNSRSEMNVSTLELGDSALYLCASSPLAGNPYEQYFGPGTRLTVT.